The source of this T cell receptor beta chain is a study of cytomegalovirus exposure and HLA in healthy donors. For the study at large: The same platform used for the 650 to 850 first-cohort repertoires was also used for the 100 to 150 validation repertoires, as a later analysis reported.

Trimming cost V 1 base and J 0 bases; bases outside gene matches: 8. CDR1 is LGHNA, CDR2 YNFKEQ, per germline. The length of the CDR3 is 18 residues. Some clones are missing from TCRdb's copy, which holds only in-frame ones; the method was immunoSEQ multiplex PCR. Among roughly 49,000 clones listed, approximately 95% were seen once. The TCR sequence derives from a woman aged 18-29 years in good health and CMV-seropositive. The genes are TRBV4-2 and TRBJ1-4, with 7 bases matching TRBD1. Sequenced: PBMCs. The CDR3 sequence: CASSQGVRGEATNEKLFF. As DNA, the CDR3 is TGTGCCAGCAGCCAAGGGGTCAGGGGGGAGGCAACTAATGAAAAACTGTTTTTT.